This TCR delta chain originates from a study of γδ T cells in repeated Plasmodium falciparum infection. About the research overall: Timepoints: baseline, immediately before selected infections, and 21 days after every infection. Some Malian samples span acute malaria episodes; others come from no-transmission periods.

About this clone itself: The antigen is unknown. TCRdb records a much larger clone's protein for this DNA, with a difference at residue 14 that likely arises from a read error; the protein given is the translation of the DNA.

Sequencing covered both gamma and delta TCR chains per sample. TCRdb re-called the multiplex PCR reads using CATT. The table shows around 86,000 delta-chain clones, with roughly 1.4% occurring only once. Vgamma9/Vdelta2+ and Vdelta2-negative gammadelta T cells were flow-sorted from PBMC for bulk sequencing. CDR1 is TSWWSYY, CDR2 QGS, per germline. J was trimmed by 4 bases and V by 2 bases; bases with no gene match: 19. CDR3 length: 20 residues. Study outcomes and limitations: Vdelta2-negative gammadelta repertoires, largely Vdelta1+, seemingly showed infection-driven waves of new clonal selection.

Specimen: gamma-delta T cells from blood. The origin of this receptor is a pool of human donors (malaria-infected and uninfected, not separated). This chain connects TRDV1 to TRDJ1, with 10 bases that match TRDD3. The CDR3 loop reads CALGEIGKPILGDAGDKLIF. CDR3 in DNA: TGTGCTCTTGGGGAAATAGGTAAACCCATACTGGGGGATGCGGGCGATAAACTCATCTTT.